The entry below gives a single T cell receptor beta chain sequence along with its context. Using its own MiXCR run on the 5' RACE reads, TCRdb lists one record per CDR3 protein. The data contain 20,000 to 25,000 distinct CDR3 sequences, about 7% of them singletons. The sample originates from a study of spatial heterogeneity in lung cancer. The V gene lost 4 bases and the J gene lost 5 bases, with 14 bases spanning the gap. CDR1 SNHLY and CDR2 FYNNEI come from the germline V gene. There are 14 residues in the CDR3. Time point described: sample taken at primary tumor resection. No cell sorting; template was whole RNA from tumor, lung tissue or PBMC. The donors comprised around 72 untreated early-stage non-small cell lung cancer patients.

The clonotype was recovered from a male donor with early-stage non-small cell lung cancer. The chain carries TRBV2 and TRBJ1-1; D is unresolved. Sequencing was performed on PBMCs, taken at surgery. CDR3 DNA sequence: TGTGCCAGCAGTGTTTCGATGCTAGAGACTGAAGCTTTCTTT. Amino acid sequence: CASSVSMLETEAFF.